Below, one TCR beta chain is given with its context. Data came from immunoSEQ multiplex PCR; TCRdb stores just in-frame clones and leaves some out. The sample shows 30,000 to 35,000 clones, roughly nine tenths of them seen only once. This record belongs to a study of T cell changes during pregnancy in multiple sclerosis. The CDR3 sequence is 15 residues long. V lost 3 bases, J lost 1 base, and 13 bases lay in between. Germline-derived CDR1 and CDR2 are PRHDT and FYEKMQ (reference sequence). Source: CD8+ T cells from peripheral blood mononuclear cells, taken before pregnancy. The TCR originated in a female donor with multiple sclerosis, enrolled in a pregnancy study. The J gene is TRBJ2-7, the V gene TRBV13; D remains unclear. The CDR3 DNA sequence: TGTGCCAGCAGCTTCCCCCTTGGCGGATCCTACGAGCAGTACTTC. Encoded protein: CASSFPLGGSYEQYF.